This T cell receptor beta chain is from a study of blood T cell repertoires in COVID-19. Trimming removed 4 bases from V and 8 bases from J, with 5 bases in between. From germline, CDR1 is MNHEY and CDR2 SVGAGI. The CDR3 consists of 11 residues. Per the original data handling: The assay estimated nucleated cells by amplifying reference gene primers. Measured with immunoSEQ multiplex PCR; TCRdb has only the in-frame clones, and not every one. V and J calls and clone size are as listed in that table; D and trimming were resolved from the DNA. This table has 250,000 or so clones, about nine tenths appearing once.

This TCR came from a woman in her twenties or thirties with COVID-19, enrolled during active disease. The source material was peripheral blood. The rearrangement uses TRBV6-5 and TRBJ1-4; D is unclear. CDR3 nucleotide sequence: TGTGCCAGCAGTTTCCAAGAAAAACTGTTTTTT. The encoded protein is CASSFQEKLFF.